These 15 T cell receptor beta chains originate from one sample sequenced in a study of blood T cell repertoires in COVID-19. Sequencing used immunoSEQ multiplex PCR; TCRdb keeps in-frame clones, though not all of them. The sample carries some 42,000 clones, approximately 85% recorded once. Sequencing was carried out using peripheral blood. The source is a human donor in a cohort sampled during active COVID-19.

The gene calls are TRBV10-3 and TRBJ1-3; TRBD1 is a possible D gene (5 bases). The V end lost 10 bases, the J end lost 2 bases, and 9 bases lay between the germline ends. The CDR3 loop spans 12 amino acids. From germline, CDR1 is ENHRY and CDR2 SYGVKD. CDR3 in DNA: TGTGCCACAGGGCATCCTGGAAACACCATATATTTT. This encodes CATGHPGNTIYF.

The chain couples TRBV7-2 to TRBJ1-2; 7 nucleotides agree with TRBD1. The CDR3 loop spans 14 amino acids. Germline V gene lookup returns CDR1 SGHTA and CDR2 FQGNSA. The ends lost 5 bases at V and 8 bases at J; junction bases unmatched: 11. Here the CDR3 DNA reads TGTGCCAGCAGCACAACTTACAGGGGTGGAGGCTACACCTTC. Its protein product is CASSTTYRGGGYTF.

This rearrangement joins TRBV5-1 to TRBJ2-4, with 8 nucleotides matching TRBD1. The CDR3 length is 14 residues. Trimming took 4 bases from V and 4 from J; bases not matched to a gene: 4. Looked up from germline, CDR1 is SGHRS and CDR2 is YFSETQ. The CDR3 reads CASSNRTGKNIQYF. The CDR3 DNA reads as TGCGCCAGCAGCAACCGGACAGGGAAAAACATTCAGTACTTC.

The rearrangement joins TRBV2 to TRBJ1-1, with D possibly being TRBD1 (5 bases). CDR1 is SNHLY, CDR2 FYNNEI, per germline. Between the trimmed V and J ends, which lost 1 base and 10 bases, there was a span of 31 bases. CDR3 length: 19 residues. The CDR3 DNA reads TGTGCCAGCAGTGAAGTGGGGGGGGGAGCTCGACAAGGCTATCTAGTAGCTTTCTTT. Protein sequence: CASSEVGGGARQGYLVAFF.

The rearrangement joins TRBV2 to TRBJ2-3; D is undetermined. Trimming cost V 5 bases and J 3 bases, with 12 bases left between them. The CDR3 has 14 amino acids. CDR1 is SNHLY, CDR2 FYNNEI, per germline. The DNA of the CDR3 is TGTGCCAGCAGTTCCCGACAAGAGACAGATACGCAGTATTTT. Residues: CASSSRQETDTQYF.

The chain combines TRBV3-1 (or the pseudogene TRBV3-2) with TRBJ2-2, with 7 bases aligning to TRBD1. Germline CDR1 LGHDT, CDR2 YNNKEL (reference sequence). With 4 bases clipped from V and 0 bases from J, the junction kept 8 bases outside the gene matches. The CDR3 sequence is 17 residues long. CDR3 DNA sequence: TGTGCCAGCAGCCGCCGAGCGACAGGGCCGAACACCGGGGAGCTGTTTTTT. This translates into CASSRRATGPNTGELFF.

This clone was detected once. The chain links TRBV27 to TRBJ1-5; D not certain. Between the trimmed V and J ends, which lost 3 bases and 7 bases, there was a span of 10 bases. This CDR3 has 13 residues. Germline V gene lookup returns CDR1 MNHEY and CDR2 SMNVEV (reference sequence). The CDR3 DNA follows: TGTGCCAGCAGTTTTTTGGGAGCCCAGCCCCAGCATTTT. Its protein is CASSFLGAQPQHF.

The count of this clone is one. This chain uses TRBV7-3 with TRBJ2-3; 7 positions agree with TRBD1. Losses at the gene ends were 6 bases for V and 4 bases for J; bases not matched to a gene: 7. Germline values: CDR1 SGHTA, CDR2 FQGTGA. There are 14 residues in the CDR3. Here the CDR3 reads CASSGAGGPDTQYF. DNA for the CDR3: TGTGCCAGCAGTGGGGCAGGGGGTCCAGATACGCAGTATTTT.

V and J are TRBV19 and TRBJ1-3; 7 positions match TRBD1. The CDR3 spans 15 residues. Trimming removed 9 bases from V and 0 bases from J; junction bases left unmatched: 8. In germline, CDR1 is LNHDA, CDR2 SQIVND (reference sequence). CDR3: CASSIGTASGNTIYF. The CDR3 region has the DNA TGTGCCAGCAGCATCGGGACAGCCTCTGGAAACACCATATATTTT.

The CDR3 loop is CASSLGLARLAGPTDTQYF. For the CDR3, the DNA is TGTGCCAGCAGCTTAGGCCTAGCTAGGCTAGCGGGGCCTACAGATACGCAGTATTTT. V is TRBV11-2 and J is TRBJ2-3, with 9 bases lining up with TRBD2. Germline V CDR1 and CDR2: SGHAT, FQNNGV. V shed 1 base and J 3 bases; nucleotides not matched to a gene: 14. This CDR3 region has 19 residues.

The V gene is TRBV6-5, the J gene TRBJ2-7, with a tentative D call TRBD1 (6 bases). The V gene lost 4 bases and the J gene lost 3 bases, with 10 bases spanning the gap. The CDR3 runs 13 residues. Looked up from germline, CDR1 is MNHEY and CDR2 is SVGAGI. The CDR3 nucleotides are TGTGCCAGCAGTTCCGAGGACAGCTACGAGCAGTACTTC. The encoded protein is CASSSEDSYEQYF.

The gene calls are TRBV9 and TRBJ1-1; 8 bases fit TRBD1. J gave up 4 bases and V 2 bases, and 10 bases lay outside the gene matches. CDR3 length: 16 amino acids. Germline values: CDR1 SGDLS, CDR2 YYNGEE. CDR3 region: CASSVGQGGLGTEAFF. In nucleotides, the CDR3 is TGTGCCAGCAGCGTTGGACAGGGAGGGTTAGGCACTGAAGCTTTCTTT.

This CDR3 is CASSEQRQGFGEQFF. CDR3 DNA sequence: TGCGCCAGCAGCGAGCAGAGACAGGGCTTCGGTGAGCAGTTCTTC. The V gene is TRBV5-1, the J gene TRBJ2-1, with TRBD1 matching over 7 bases. Germline V gives CDR1 SGHRS, CDR2 YFSETQ. The J segment lost 9 bases and the V segment lost 4 bases, leaving 13 bases of the junction unmatched. This CDR3 has 15 amino acids.

This chain uses TRBV5-1 with TRBJ2-1; TRBD2 agrees at 10 bases. Looked up from germline, CDR1 is SGHRS and CDR2 is YFSETQ. The CDR3 extends over 14 amino acids. V lost 3 bases and J lost 5; bases outside the gene matches: 2. The chain's CDR3 is CASSWTSGNNEQFF. DNA of the CDR3: TGCGCCAGCAGCTGGACTAGCGGAAACAATGAGCAGTTCTTC.

The table lists this clone with a few counts. The V and J genes are TRBV3-1 (or the pseudogene TRBV3-2) and TRBJ1-2; tentatively, D is TRBD1 (5 bases). The CDR3 sequence is 15 residues long. V lost 4 bases, J lost 3 bases, and 15 bases lay in between. The germline CDR1 and CDR2 sequences are LGHDT and YNNKEL (reference sequence). The CDR3 region has the DNA TGTGCCAGCAGCCTGCGGGGCACCGGAGACTATGGCTACACCTTC. Translated, it gives CASSLRGTGDYGYTF.